The entry below describes one T cell receptor (beta chain). It has no known antigen specificity. The record has no base qualities; no much larger clone is one base away. These data are taken from a study of T cells after yellow fever vaccination (dated 2019 in TCRdb). Study-wide context: Libraries from fractions with low cell numbers were prepared with the SMART-Seq v4 Ultra Low Input RNA kit. Blood was collected at multiple timepoints before and after primary and secondary immunization, and bulk PBMC replicates and cell subsets were isolated. Two healthy male donors made up the cohort, one aged 18 to 30 years and the other aged 30 to 40 years. To track T-cell clones before and after primary and booster YFV17D yellow fever vaccination, bulk TCR alpha and beta repertoires were sequenced longitudinally.

Synthesis of TCR cDNA relied on 5'RACE template switching, a step that introduced a universal primer site along with unique molecular identifiers. Priming of cDNA synthesis was performed from both the TCR alpha and TCR beta constant segments. Two PCR steps were used to amplify libraries, with sample barcodes and sequencing adapters being added in the second step. Sequencing of the libraries was done on either Illumina HiSeq 2500 (2x100 bp) or NovaSeq (2x150 bp). From the authors' description of their analysis: MIGEC handled demultiplexing of reads and collapsing into UMI consensus sequences, while MiXCR performed V(D)J alignment. Using edgeR on replicate PBMC samples, clonotypes were called vaccine-responding if FDR was below 0.01 and the log2 fold change was above 5 up to day 15. Each bulk clonotype received a CD4 or CD8 identity based on whether the sequenced CD4 or CD8 repertoire contained that clonotype at higher abundance. TCRdb redid the processing of the public reads, applying fastp at Q25 and MiXCR, and retained in-frame beta chains. Entries that share a CDR3 protein sequence are merged under the most common genes and DNA. The V and J calls follow TCRdb's processing rather than the paper's. The sample table contains more than 350,000 distinct CDR3 sequences; only one count was recorded for more than 9% of them. The ten largest clones add up to roughly 18% of the sample.

The sample's treatment or condition label, decoded: live attenuated yellow fever vaccine strain. At every blood-draw timepoint, two biological replicates of bulk PBMCs were collected. A standard Ficoll-Paque protocol was used to isolate PBMCs from peripheral blood. TriZol was used to extract RNA from bulk PBMCs, from CD4 and CD8 fractions, and from dextramer-positive and dextramer-negative fractions. Trimming removed 7 bases from V and 0 bases from J, leaving 17 bases between the germline ends. Taken from the germline V gene, the CDR1 and CDR2 loops are SGHTA and FQGNSA. From its cysteine to its phenylalanine, the CDR3 spans 16 amino acids. Just the 48-base CDR3 DNA is kept, in frame starting at base 1. Study-level results and caveats: FACS-sorted repertoires could contain abundant contaminating clonotypes from the bulk population, so computational filtering was required. Because only a couple of donors were included in the study, the extent to which the findings can be generalized is limited. After the booster, most of the clones that had expanded following primary vaccination were detected again (almost 98% of CD4 and 80% to 90% of CD8), which suggests that memory was broadly maintained. Compared with the primary T-cell response, the secondary T-cell response was weaker but faster, peaking on day 5 rather than day 15. A small fraction of clonotypes appeared in both the CD4 and CD8 compartments, likely as a result of convergent recombination.

The sequence links TRBV7-2 to TRBJ2-3, with no D gene named confidently. This specimen consisted of PBMCs, obtained on the day of the first yellow fever vaccination. The sequence derives from a man between 18 and 35 years old who received the YFV17D yellow fever vaccine. In nucleotides, the sequence is TGTGCCAGCAAGAAGGGAAAGGTTCTTAGCACAGATACGCAGTATTTT. Translated, it gives CASKKGKVLSTDTQYF.